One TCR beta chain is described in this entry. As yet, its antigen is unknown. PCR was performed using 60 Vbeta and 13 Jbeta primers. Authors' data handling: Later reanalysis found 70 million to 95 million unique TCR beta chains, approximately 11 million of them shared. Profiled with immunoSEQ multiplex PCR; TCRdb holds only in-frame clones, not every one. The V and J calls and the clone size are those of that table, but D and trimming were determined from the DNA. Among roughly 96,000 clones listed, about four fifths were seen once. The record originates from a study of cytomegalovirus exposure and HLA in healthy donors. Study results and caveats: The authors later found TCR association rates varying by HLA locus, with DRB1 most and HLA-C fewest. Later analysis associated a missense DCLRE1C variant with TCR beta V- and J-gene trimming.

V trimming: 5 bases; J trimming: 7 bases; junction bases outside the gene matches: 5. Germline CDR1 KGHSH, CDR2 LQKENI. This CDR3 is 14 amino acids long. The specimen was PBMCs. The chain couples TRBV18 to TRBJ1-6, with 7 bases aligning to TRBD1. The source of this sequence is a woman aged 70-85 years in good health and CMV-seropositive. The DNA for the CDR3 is TGTGCCAGCTCAACGGACAGGCTAAATTCACCCCTCCACTTT. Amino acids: CASSTDRLNSPLHF.